The rows below give T cell receptor beta chains drawn from one sample of a study of T cell changes during pregnancy in multiple sclerosis. TCRdb's copy holds only in-frame clones and misses some; the assay was immunoSEQ multiplex PCR. Seen here are 84,000 or so clones, around 94% observed once, and the top ten hold 0.7% to 0.95%. Sample: peripheral blood, taken in the third trimester of pregnancy. The receptors originated from a female donor with multiple sclerosis, enrolled in a pregnancy study. Both conserved end residues are part of each CDR3. The D gene is left open where the match is weak. Where a row states a size, it is once, few, many or the class of an expanded clone; other rows omit it.

D gene: TRBD2
V gene: TRBV5-1
clone size: NA
J gene: TRBJ2-7
CDR3 protein: CASAPGSGRGEQYF
CDR3 DNA: TGCGCCAGTGCGCCGGGGAGCGGGAGGGGCGAGCAGTACTTC

D gene: NA
V gene: TRBV10-3
clone size: NA
J gene: TRBJ2-1
CDR3 protein: CAISESVGQQFF
CDR3 DNA: TGTGCCATCAGTGAGTCTGTGGGGCAGCAGTTCTTC

D gene: TRBD1
V gene: TRBV19
clone size: NA
J gene: TRBJ1-2
CDR3 protein: CASTDYRGQSNGYTF
CDR3 DNA: TGTGCCAGTACCGACTACAGGGGGCAGTCGAATGGCTACACCTTC

D gene: TRBD1
V gene: TRBV5-5
clone size: NA
J gene: TRBJ2-7
CDR3 protein: CASSYATGGYEQYF
CDR3 DNA: TGTGCCAGCAGCTATGCGACAGGGGGCTACGAGCAGTACTTC

D gene: TRBD2
V gene: TRBV30
clone size: NA
J gene: TRBJ2-3
CDR3 protein: CAWSARRTSGSPDTQYF
CDR3 DNA: TGTGCCTGGAGTGCTCGTCGGACTAGCGGGAGTCCAGATACGCAGTATTTT

D gene: TRBD1
V gene: TRBV28
clone size: NA
J gene: TRBJ2-7
CDR3 protein: CASGPGGHEQYF
CDR3 DNA: TGTGCCAGCGGCCCAGGGGGCCACGAGCAGTACTTC

D gene: TRBD2
V gene: TRBV5-1
clone size: NA
J gene: TRBJ2-1
CDR3 protein: CASSLGGLAGGQGEQFF
CDR3 DNA: TGCGCCAGCAGCTTGGGGGGACTAGCGGGAGGGCAAGGTGAGCAGTTCTTC

D gene: TRBD1
V gene: TRBV6-6
clone size: NA
J gene: TRBJ1-4
CDR3 protein: CASSSRTGSEKLFF
CDR3 DNA: TGTGCCAGCAGTTCGCGGACAGGGAGCGAAAAACTGTTTTTT

D gene: TRBD2
V gene: TRBV30
clone size: NA
J gene: TRBJ2-1
CDR3 protein: CAWSVRGSGRSLINEQFF
CDR3 DNA: TGTGCCTGGAGTGTACGTGGTAGCGGGAGGTCCCTTATTAATGAGCAGTTCTTC

D gene: NA
V gene: TRBV29-1
clone size: NA
J gene: TRBJ2-1
CDR3 protein: CSVGPGNYNEQFF
CDR3 DNA: TGCAGCGTTGGACCAGGGAACTACAATGAGCAGTTCTTC

D gene: NA
V gene: TRBV2
clone size: NA
J gene: TRBJ2-7
CDR3 protein: CASTRQAPYEQYF
CDR3 DNA: TGTGCCAGCACCAGACAGGCTCCCTACGAGCAGTACTTC

D gene: NA
V gene: TRBV27
clone size: NA
J gene: TRBJ2-7
CDR3 protein: CASSLSGSTYEQYF
CDR3 DNA: TGTGCCAGCAGTTTATCGGGGAGCACCTACGAGCAGTACTTC

D gene: TRBD2
V gene: TRBV28
clone size: NA
J gene: TRBJ2-5
CDR3 protein: CASSSGGRETQYF
CDR3 DNA: TGTGCCAGCAGCTCGGGAGGGCGAGAGACCCAGTACTTC

D gene: TRBD1
V gene: TRBV5-4
clone size: once
J gene: TRBJ1-2
CDR3 protein: CASSLRDSGYTF
CDR3 DNA: TGTGCCAGCAGCTTGAGGGACAGTGGCTACACCTTC

D gene: NA
V gene: TRBV6-1
clone size: once
J gene: TRBJ2-7
CDR3 protein: CASSAAYEQYF
CDR3 DNA: TGTGCCAGCAGTGCCGCCTACGAGCAGTACTTC

D gene: NA
V gene: TRBV4-1
clone size: NA
J gene: TRBJ1-4
CDR3 protein: CASSQVGLGEKLFF
CDR3 DNA: TGCGCCAGCAGCCAAGTTGGATTGGGCGAAAAACTGTTTTTT

D gene: NA
V gene: TRBV7-6
clone size: NA
J gene: TRBJ2-3
CDR3 protein: CASSLFGADTQYF
CDR3 DNA: TGTGCCAGCAGCTTATTCGGGGCAGATACGCAGTATTTT

D gene: NA
V gene: TRBV6-1
clone size: NA
J gene: TRBJ2-7
CDR3 protein: CASVYGPGESYEQYF
CDR3 DNA: TGTGCCAGCGTTTATGGTCCGGGGGAAAGCTACGAGCAGTACTTC

D gene: TRBD1
V gene: TRBV19
clone size: NA
J gene: TRBJ1-1
CDR3 protein: CASSFLTGGETDTEAFF
CDR3 DNA: TGTGCCAGTAGTTTCCTAACAGGGGGCGAGACGGACACTGAAGCTTTCTTT

D gene: NA
V gene: TRBV6-1
clone size: NA
J gene: TRBJ2-2
CDR3 protein: CASLNTGELFF
CDR3 DNA: TGTGCCAGCCTTAACACCGGGGAGCTGTTTTTT

D gene: NA
V gene: TRBV28
clone size: NA
J gene: TRBJ2-1
CDR3 protein: CASSARGGTSQSEQFF
CDR3 DNA: TGTGCCAGCAGTGCCAGGGGGGGGACTAGTCAGAGTGAGCAGTTCTTC

D gene: TRBD1
V gene: TRBV4-2
clone size: NA
J gene: TRBJ2-7
CDR3 protein: CASSQEGQGAKGEQYF
CDR3 DNA: TGTGCCAGCAGCCAAGAGGGACAGGGGGCTAAGGGCGAGCAGTACTTC

D gene: NA
V gene: TRBV2
clone size: NA
J gene: TRBJ2-2
CDR3 protein: CASRARVAGELFF
CDR3 DNA: TGTGCCAGCAGGGCCAGGGTAGCCGGGGAGCTGTTTTTT

D gene: NA
V gene: TRBV6-1
clone size: NA
J gene: TRBJ2-4
CDR3 protein: CASSEDIGQTLAKNIQYF
CDR3 DNA: TGTGCCAGCAGTGAAGATATTGGACAGACCCTAGCCAAAAACATTCAGTACTTC

D gene: TRBD2
V gene: TRBV29-1
clone size: NA
J gene: TRBJ2-1
CDR3 protein: CSVTGLAASYNEQFF
CDR3 DNA: TGCAGCGTTACCGGGCTAGCGGCCTCCTACAATGAGCAGTTCTTC

D gene: TRBD1
V gene: TRBV6-1
clone size: NA
J gene: TRBJ2-1
CDR3 protein: CASGRTGVSNEQFF
CDR3 DNA: TGTGCCAGCGGTAGGACAGGGGTTTCAAATGAGCAGTTCTTC

D gene: TRBD2
V gene: TRBV5-6
clone size: NA
J gene: TRBJ2-5
CDR3 protein: CASSTWGLAGVRETQYF
CDR3 DNA: TGTGCCAGCAGCACCTGGGGACTAGCGGGAGTTCGCGAGACCCAGTACTTC

D gene: TRBD1
V gene: TRBV9
clone size: once
J gene: TRBJ1-1
CDR3 protein: CASSEARGMNTEAFF
CDR3 DNA: TGTGCCAGCAGCGAGGCCAGGGGGATGAACACTGAAGCTTTCTTT

D gene: NA
V gene: TRBV4-3
clone size: NA
J gene: TRBJ1-2
CDR3 protein: CASSQDGADIYGYTF
CDR3 DNA: TGCGCCAGCAGCCAAGATGGGGCGGATATCTATGGCTACACCTTC

D gene: NA
V gene: TRBV5-4
clone size: NA
J gene: TRBJ2-5
CDR3 protein: CASSRTDKETQYF
CDR3 DNA: TGTGCCAGCAGCAGGACGGACAAGGAGACCCAGTACTTC

D gene: TRBD1
V gene: TRBV7-2
clone size: NA
J gene: TRBJ2-7
CDR3 protein: CASSFGQGGFEQYF
CDR3 DNA: TGTGCCAGCAGCTTCGGACAGGGGGGTTTCGAGCAGTACTTC

D gene: NA
V gene: TRBV10-3
clone size: NA
J gene: TRBJ1-4
CDR3 protein: CAISETTQRGPNEKLFF
CDR3 DNA: TGTGCCATCAGCGAGACAACCCAGCGGGGTCCCAATGAAAAACTGTTTTTT

D gene: TRBD1
V gene: TRBV2
clone size: NA
J gene: TRBJ2-7
CDR3 protein: CASSDREPALSEQYF
CDR3 DNA: TGTGCCAGCTCAGACAGGGAACCAGCTCTATCCGAGCAGTACTTC

D gene: NA
V gene: TRBV7-8
clone size: NA
J gene: TRBJ2-1
CDR3 protein: CASSNRLGYNEQFF
CDR3 DNA: TGTGCCAGCAGCAACCGACTCGGCTACAATGAGCAGTTCTTC

D gene: TRBD1
V gene: TRBV27
clone size: NA
J gene: TRBJ2-5
CDR3 protein: CASGRQGARETQYF
CDR3 DNA: TGTGCCAGCGGAAGACAGGGGGCGAGGGAGACCCAGTACTTC

D gene: NA
V gene: TRBV5-1
clone size: NA
J gene: TRBJ2-7
CDR3 protein: CASSLGGRVGFSYEQYF
CDR3 DNA: TGCGCCAGCAGCTTGGGGGGCAGGGTGGGTTTTTCCTACGAGCAGTACTTC

D gene: TRBD2
V gene: TRBV9
clone size: NA
J gene: TRBJ2-1
CDR3 protein: CASSAYTVAGGPNNEQFF
CDR3 DNA: TGTGCCAGCAGCGCCTACACCGTAGCGGGAGGGCCTAACAATGAGCAGTTCTTC

D gene: NA
V gene: TRBV27
clone size: NA
J gene: TRBJ2-5
CDR3 protein: CASSLRRQGGETQYF
CDR3 DNA: TGTGCCAGCAGTTTAAGGAGGCAGGGGGGCGAGACCCAGTACTTC

D gene: NA
V gene: TRBV28
clone size: NA
J gene: TRBJ2-2
CDR3 protein: CASSFDGTSAGELFF
CDR3 DNA: TGTGCCAGCAGTTTTGATGGTACGTCGGCCGGGGAGCTGTTTTTT

D gene: NA
V gene: TRBV7-9
clone size: NA
J gene: TRBJ2-1
CDR3 protein: CASTGGSYNEQFF
CDR3 DNA: TGTGCCAGCACCGGCGGGTCCTACAATGAGCAGTTCTTC

D gene: TRBD1
V gene: TRBV28
clone size: NA
J gene: TRBJ1-2
CDR3 protein: CASSQGTGVYGYTF
CDR3 DNA: TGTGCCAGCAGCCAAGGGACAGGGGTCTATGGCTACACCTTC

D gene: TRBD1
V gene: TRBV6-6
clone size: once
J gene: TRBJ1-1
CDR3 protein: CASSWDSEAFF
CDR3 DNA: TGTGCCAGCAGTTGGGACAGTGAAGCTTTCTTT

D gene: NA
V gene: TRBV19
clone size: NA
J gene: TRBJ1-1
CDR3 protein: CASSIVLRSDEAFF
CDR3 DNA: TGTGCCAGTAGTATAGTTCTAAGGAGTGATGAAGCTTTCTTT

D gene: TRBD2
V gene: TRBV5-1
clone size: NA
J gene: TRBJ2-5
CDR3 protein: CASSLGVAGQETQYF
CDR3 DNA: TGCGCCAGCAGCCTGGGAGTAGCGGGACAAGAGACCCAGTACTTC

D gene: NA
V gene: TRBV7-9
clone size: NA
J gene: TRBJ1-1
CDR3 protein: CASSIDRLNTEAFF
CDR3 DNA: TGTGCCAGCAGCATCGACAGGCTGAACACTGAAGCTTTCTTT

D gene: NA
V gene: TRBV4-1
clone size: once
J gene: TRBJ1-1
CDR3 protein: CASSQDEEAYAEAFF
CDR3 DNA: TGCGCCAGCAGCCAAGACGAGGAGGCCTACGCCGAAGCTTTCTTT

D gene: NA
V gene: TRBV5-4
clone size: NA
J gene: TRBJ1-1
CDR3 protein: CASQKGLNTEAFF
CDR3 DNA: TGTGCCAGCCAGAAGGGGTTGAACACTGAAGCTTTCTTT

D gene: TRBD2
V gene: TRBV27
clone size: NA
J gene: TRBJ2-1
CDR3 protein: CASSSGLADETIYNEQFF
CDR3 DNA: TGTGCCAGCAGTTCGGGACTAGCGGACGAGACCATTTACAATGAGCAGTTCTTC

D gene: NA
V gene: TRBV14
clone size: NA
J gene: TRBJ2-3
CDR3 protein: CASSPRLVDADTQYF
CDR3 DNA: TGTGCCAGCAGCCCCAGACTAGTGGATGCAGATACGCAGTATTTT

D gene: NA
V gene: TRBV6-5
clone size: NA
J gene: TRBJ1-1
CDR3 protein: CASSWRGADTEAFF
CDR3 DNA: TGTGCCAGCAGTTGGCGGGGGGCGGACACTGAAGCTTTCTTT

D gene: TRBD1
V gene: TRBV28
clone size: NA
J gene: TRBJ2-7
CDR3 protein: CASSLTGVHEQYF
CDR3 DNA: TGTGCCAGCAGTTTAACAGGGGTACACGAGCAGTACTTC

D gene: TRBD1
V gene: TRBV12-5
clone size: NA
J gene: TRBJ2-3
CDR3 protein: CASDVRGTESTDTQYF
CDR3 DNA: TGTGCTAGTGACGTGAGGGGGACAGAAAGCACAGATACGCAGTATTTT

D gene: NA
V gene: TRBV6-4
clone size: NA
J gene: TRBJ2-1
CDR3 protein: CASSDSLRTYNEQFF
CDR3 DNA: TGTGCCAGCAGTGACTCCCTCAGGACCTACAATGAGCAGTTCTTC